A single sample gave rise to the 27 T cell receptor beta chains below, sequenced in a study of blood T cells in healthy people across ages. A J-beta primer mix and a sample-barcoded 5' primer were used in a second PCR of about 7 to 12 cycles. TCRdb processed the 5' RACE reads anew with MiXCR; each CDR3 protein has one entry. The sample shows approximately 940,000 distinct CDR3 sequences, 48% of them seen only once. The sequencing sample was made of blood. The receptor source for this set is a young man in good health.

This clonotype was counted at least ten times. The rearrangement uses TRBV9 and TRBJ2-3; D perhaps matches TRBD2 (5 bases). Trimming removed 0 bases at V and 4 bases at J, with 24 bases between. The germline CDR1 and CDR2 sequences are SGDLS and YYNGEE. This CDR3 region has 19 residues. Written as DNA, the CDR3 is TGTGCCAGCAGCGTAGACGGAGGAAGCTTCCGTGGGTGGGCAGATACGCAGTATTTT. It translates to CASSVDGGSFRGWADTQYF.

The chain combines TRBV10-3 with TRBJ2-5, with a possible D match to TRBD1 (5 bases). Germline CDR1 and CDR2: ENHRY and SYGVKD. This CDR3 spans 14 amino acids. V dropped 8 bases and J dropped 0 bases, with 13 bases sitting between them. The CDR3, as DNA: TGTGCCATCGGATCCCGCAGGGACCAAGAGACCCAGTACTTC. As protein: CAIGSRRDQETQYF.

This clonotype has only a few counts. The chain uses TRBV6-5 and TRBJ1-1; a possible D gene is TRBD1 (5 bases). The CDR3 runs to 12 residues. Germline lookup yields CDR1 MNHEY and CDR2 SVGAGI. V lost 7 bases and J lost 6, with 12 bases in between. As DNA, the CDR3 is TGTGCCAGCAACTCAGGGACCGCTGAAGCTTTCTTT. The encoded protein is CASNSGTAEAFF.

The rearrangement uses TRBV9 and TRBJ2-5; D possibly uses TRBD1 or TRBD2 (6 bases each). Trimming stripped 0 bases from V and 4 bases from J, with 7 bases between. CDR3 length equals 13 residues. Per germline, CDR1 SGDLS and CDR2 YYNGEE. The CDR3 DNA reads TGTGCCAGCAGCGTAGGGGGGGCAGAGACCCAGTACTTC. It yields the protein CASSVGGAETQYF.

This chain links TRBV6-1 with TRBJ2-5; D perhaps matches TRBD2 (6 bases). Per germline, CDR1 MNHNS and CDR2 SASEGT. Trimming left V 0 bases short and J 6 bases short, with 11 bases between. This CDR3 comprises 14 residues. The CDR3 loop is CASSEAKGRKTQYF. CDR3 in DNA: TGTGCCAGCAGTGAAGCAAAGGGGAGGAAGACCCAGTACTTC.

Notes on this clonotype: Possible read error: a much larger clone is one base away. The chain has TRBV12-3 or TRBV12-4 and TRBJ2-7; a weak D match, TRBD2 (6 bases). V lost 6 bases, J lost 3 bases, and 9 bases lay in between. CDR3 size: 12 residues. In nucleotides, the CDR3 is TGTGCCAGCAGGGGACTGCGCTACGAGCAGTACTTC. The encoded protein is CASRGLRYEQYF.

The chain couples TRBV20-1 to TRBJ2-1; 10 positions match TRBD1. V lost 0 bases and J lost 9; bases outside the gene matches: 11. CDR1 is DFQATT and CDR2 is SNEGSKA in the germline V gene (reference sequence). The CDR3 spans 16 residues. The CDR3 coding sequence is TGCAGTGCTAGAGATCCAGGACAGGGGGTTTCGGGTGAGCAGTTCTTC. It specifies CSARDPGQGVSGEQFF.

The chain is built from TRBV28 and TRBJ2-7; D might be TRBD1 (6 bases). The germline V and J ends were trimmed by 10 bases and 5 bases, with 15 bases remaining between them. The length of the CDR3 is 12 residues. Germline values: CDR1 MDHEN, CDR2 SYDVKM. For the CDR3, the DNA is TGTGCCACCCGGACAGACTTCGACGAGCAGTACTTC. It yields the protein CATRTDFDEQYF.

V gene TRBV7-2 combines with J gene TRBJ2-3; D gene ambiguous. The V and J ends lost 4 bases and 3 bases respectively, with 11 bases between them. The CDR3 runs 14 residues. Per the germline V gene, CDR1 is SGHTA and CDR2 is FQGNSA. The CDR3: CASSSMRSTDTQYF. The DNA for the CDR3 is TGTGCCAGCAGCTCCATGAGATCAACAGATACGCAGTATTTT.

This clonotype was counted ten times or more. In DNA form, the CDR3 reads TGTGCCAGCAACCGGGACAGGGGTTCAGATACGCAGTATTTT. Residues: CASNRDRGSDTQYF. The chain recombines TRBV12-3 or TRBV12-4 with TRBJ2-3; 10 bases agree with TRBD1. J gave up 4 bases and V 7 bases, and 5 bases lay outside the gene matches. The CDR3 consists of 14 residues.

This clonotype was recorded a few times. The chain employs TRBV20-1 and TRBJ1-2; no clear D. Germline CDR1 DFQATT, CDR2 SNEGSKA (reference sequence). The CDR3 length is 12 residues. The ends were cut back, 4 bases at V and 4 bases at J, with 10 bases in the middle. CDR3 sequence: CSAKGSGYGYTF. Written as DNA, the CDR3 is TGCAGTGCTAAAGGGTCCGGCTATGGCTACACCTTC.

The chain combines TRBV27 with TRBJ2-5, with TRBD1 as a possible D gene (6 bases). Germline loops: CDR1 MNHEY, CDR2 SMNVEV (reference sequence). V was cut by 0 bases and J by 1 base, with 12 bases left in between. This CDR3 is built from 16 residues. DNA for the CDR3: TGTGCCAGCAGTTTATCACAGGGCACGCTCCAAGAGACCCAGTACTTC. Encoded protein: CASSLSQGTLQETQYF.

The V call is TRBV7-9, the J call TRBJ2-1; 15 bases map to TRBD2. CDR3 size: 20 residues. Germline-derived CDR1 and CDR2 are SEHNR and FQNEAQ (reference sequence). V lost 1 base to trimming and J lost 7 bases; unmatched junction nucleotides: 14. The CDR3 DNA reads TGTGCCAGCAGCTTAGGACAACCGGGACTAGCGGGGGGACTGTTAAATGAGCAGTTCTTC. Encoded protein: CASSLGQPGLAGGLLNEQFF.

This clonotype has a count of ten or more. CDR3 sequence (DNA): TGTGCCAGCAGCCATGGACAGGGAAATGAAAAACTGTTTTTT. Translation: CASSHGQGNEKLFF. The V call is TRBV3-1, the J call TRBJ1-4; 8 bases fit TRBD1. This CDR3 region has 14 residues. J was trimmed by 5 bases and V by 3 bases; bases with no gene match: 2. Germline V gives CDR1 LGHDT, CDR2 YNNKEL (reference sequence).

Here the CDR3 reads CASSLGSWSYNSPLHF. In nucleotides, the CDR3 is TGTGCCAGCAGCTTAGGGTCTTGGTCATATAATTCACCCCTCCACTTT. The chain links TRBV7-9 to TRBJ1-6, with D unresolved. The germline V gene encodes CDR1 SEHNR and CDR2 FQNEAQ (reference sequence). This CDR3 is 16 amino acids long. Trimming left V 1 base short and J 4 bases short, with 11 bases between.

This sequence joins TRBV3-1 and TRBJ2-5; TRBD1 matches at 10 bases. The CDR3 totals 13 residues. Germline V gene data show CDR1 as LGHDT and CDR2 as YNNKEL (reference sequence). V lost 11 bases, J lost 6 bases, and 9 bases stayed unmatched. The CDR3 protein is CACEDRGLKTQYF. The CDR3, as DNA: TGTGCCTGCGAAGACAGGGGGCTGAAGACCCAGTACTTC.

In this sample, this clonotype turned up a few times. The V gene is TRBV5-1, the J gene TRBJ2-1, with D hard to call. V lost 6 bases to trimming and J lost 0 bases, with 10 bases between them. The CDR3 is 14 residues long. Germline loops: CDR1 SGHRS, CDR2 YFSETQ. CDR3 coding DNA: TGCGCCAGCACCGACATGGGCTCCTACAATGAGCAGTTCTTC. As protein: CASTDMGSYNEQFF.

This clonotype has just a few counts. CDR3 in amino acids: CASSLSTGSNEQFF. In DNA, the CDR3 is TGTGCCAGCAGCTTAAGTACGGGTAGCAATGAGCAGTTCTTC. The rearrangement links TRBV7-3 to TRBJ2-1; D is uncertain. Trimming left V 1 base short and J 6 bases short, with 10 bases between. The length of the CDR3 is 14 residues. Germline values: CDR1 SGHTA, CDR2 FQGTGA.

This clonotype was seen only a few times. The J gene is TRBJ2-1, the V gene TRBV27; D gene unclear. The germline CDR1 and CDR2 sequences are MNHEY and SMNVEV (reference sequence). The CDR3 sequence is 14 residues long. The V and J ends lost 0 bases and 6 bases respectively, with 9 bases between them. The CDR3 reads CASSLSIGPNEQFF. CDR3 DNA: TGTGCCAGCAGTTTATCGATTGGTCCCAATGAGCAGTTCTTC.

The chain employs TRBV7-2 and TRBJ2-5; 12 bases map to TRBD2. The J segment lost 5 bases and the V segment lost 5 bases, leaving 12 bases of the junction unmatched. CDR3 length equals 17 residues. CDR1 and CDR2 (germline): SGHTA, FQGNSA. The CDR3 loop reads CASSDWLAGGPRETQYF. The CDR3 DNA sequence: TGTGCCAGCAGCGACTGGCTAGCGGGGGGGCCACGTGAGACCCAGTACTTC.

This clonotype has more than one count but fewer than ten. The chain combines TRBV7-2 with TRBJ2-5, with 12 bases lining up with TRBD2. The ends lost 4 bases at V and 5 bases at J; junction bases unmatched: 14. Germline lookup yields CDR1 SGHTA and CDR2 FQGNSA. The CDR3 runs to 18 residues. The CDR3 here is CASSSSPYLAGGAETQYF. CDR3 sequence (DNA): TGTGCCAGCAGCTCCTCCCCTTACCTAGCGGGGGGGGCGGAGACCCAGTACTTC.

This chain joins TRBV12-3 or TRBV12-4 and TRBJ1-6; no clear D gene. Deletions cut 5 bases from V and 10 bases from J, with 21 bases between. The CDR3 extends over 16 amino acids. CDR3 sequence (DNA): TGTGCCAGCAGTCCACAATATACAGAGGGCCAATCACCCCTCCACTTT. This translates into CASSPQYTEGQSPLHF.

In the case of this clonotype: An end of the junction does not agree with germline; a read error may underlie this. As DNA, the CDR3 is TGTGCCGGCAGCTGCGGGACAGGGGCGCACTACGAGCAGTACTTC. Encoded protein: CAGSCGTGAHYEQYF. The V call is TRBV7-2, the J call TRBJ2-5, with 10 bases fitting TRBD1. Gene TRBJ2-7 matches the end of the DNA better, so the J call may be wrong. The CDR3 totals 15 residues. From germline, CDR1 is SGHTA and CDR2 FQGNSA.

The J gene is TRBJ2-7, the V gene TRBV4-1; TRBD1 might be the D (6 bases). V shed 1 base and J shed 2 bases, with 12 bases lying between them. The CDR3 loop spans 15 amino acids. The germline CDR1 and CDR2 sequences are MGHRA and YSYEKL. The chain's CDR3 is CASSQGAGDPYEQYF. In DNA, the CDR3 is TGCGCCAGCAGCCAAGGAGCAGGGGACCCCTACGAGCAGTACTTC.

V usage is TRBV20-1 and J usage is TRBJ2-1, with D perhaps TRBD1 (6 bases). This CDR3 has 14 amino acids. V was clipped by 4 bases and J by 7 bases, with 17 bases between them. CDR1 DFQATT and CDR2 SNEGSKA come from the germline V gene (reference sequence). DNA of the CDR3: TGCAGTGCTATAGATGGGACAACAGGGAATGAGCAGTTCTTC. This sequence encodes CSAIDGTTGNEQFF.

The gene calls are TRBV5-1 and TRBJ1-3; 7 bases are a match to TRBD1. CDR3 length: 16 amino acids. Trimming removed 0 bases from V and 0 bases from J; junction bases left unmatched: 3. Germline CDR1 reads SGHRS; CDR2 reads YFSETQ. CDR3: CASSLAGTDSGNTIYF. The CDR3 DNA follows: TGCGCCAGCAGCTTGGCCGGGACAGACTCTGGAAACACCATATATTTT. The whole variable domain, filled in from reference TRBV5-1 and TRBJ1-3, reads KAGVTQTPRYLIKTRGQQVTLSCSPISGHRSVSWYQQTPGQGLQFLFEYFSETQRNKGNFPGRFSGRQFSNSRSEMNVSTLELGDSALYLCASSLAGTDSGNTIYFGEGSWLTVV.

This clonotype was seen a handful of times. The chain recombines TRBV27 with TRBJ2-1, with 7 positions matching TRBD1. Germline V lookup: CDR1 MNHEY, CDR2 SMNVEV (reference sequence). The CDR3 covers 15 residues. With 2 bases clipped from V and 6 bases from J, the junction kept 7 bases outside the gene matches. CDR3 DNA sequence: TGTGCCAGCAGTTTAGCTCCAACAGGGGTCAATGAGCAGTTCTTC. Protein sequence: CASSLAPTGVNEQFF.